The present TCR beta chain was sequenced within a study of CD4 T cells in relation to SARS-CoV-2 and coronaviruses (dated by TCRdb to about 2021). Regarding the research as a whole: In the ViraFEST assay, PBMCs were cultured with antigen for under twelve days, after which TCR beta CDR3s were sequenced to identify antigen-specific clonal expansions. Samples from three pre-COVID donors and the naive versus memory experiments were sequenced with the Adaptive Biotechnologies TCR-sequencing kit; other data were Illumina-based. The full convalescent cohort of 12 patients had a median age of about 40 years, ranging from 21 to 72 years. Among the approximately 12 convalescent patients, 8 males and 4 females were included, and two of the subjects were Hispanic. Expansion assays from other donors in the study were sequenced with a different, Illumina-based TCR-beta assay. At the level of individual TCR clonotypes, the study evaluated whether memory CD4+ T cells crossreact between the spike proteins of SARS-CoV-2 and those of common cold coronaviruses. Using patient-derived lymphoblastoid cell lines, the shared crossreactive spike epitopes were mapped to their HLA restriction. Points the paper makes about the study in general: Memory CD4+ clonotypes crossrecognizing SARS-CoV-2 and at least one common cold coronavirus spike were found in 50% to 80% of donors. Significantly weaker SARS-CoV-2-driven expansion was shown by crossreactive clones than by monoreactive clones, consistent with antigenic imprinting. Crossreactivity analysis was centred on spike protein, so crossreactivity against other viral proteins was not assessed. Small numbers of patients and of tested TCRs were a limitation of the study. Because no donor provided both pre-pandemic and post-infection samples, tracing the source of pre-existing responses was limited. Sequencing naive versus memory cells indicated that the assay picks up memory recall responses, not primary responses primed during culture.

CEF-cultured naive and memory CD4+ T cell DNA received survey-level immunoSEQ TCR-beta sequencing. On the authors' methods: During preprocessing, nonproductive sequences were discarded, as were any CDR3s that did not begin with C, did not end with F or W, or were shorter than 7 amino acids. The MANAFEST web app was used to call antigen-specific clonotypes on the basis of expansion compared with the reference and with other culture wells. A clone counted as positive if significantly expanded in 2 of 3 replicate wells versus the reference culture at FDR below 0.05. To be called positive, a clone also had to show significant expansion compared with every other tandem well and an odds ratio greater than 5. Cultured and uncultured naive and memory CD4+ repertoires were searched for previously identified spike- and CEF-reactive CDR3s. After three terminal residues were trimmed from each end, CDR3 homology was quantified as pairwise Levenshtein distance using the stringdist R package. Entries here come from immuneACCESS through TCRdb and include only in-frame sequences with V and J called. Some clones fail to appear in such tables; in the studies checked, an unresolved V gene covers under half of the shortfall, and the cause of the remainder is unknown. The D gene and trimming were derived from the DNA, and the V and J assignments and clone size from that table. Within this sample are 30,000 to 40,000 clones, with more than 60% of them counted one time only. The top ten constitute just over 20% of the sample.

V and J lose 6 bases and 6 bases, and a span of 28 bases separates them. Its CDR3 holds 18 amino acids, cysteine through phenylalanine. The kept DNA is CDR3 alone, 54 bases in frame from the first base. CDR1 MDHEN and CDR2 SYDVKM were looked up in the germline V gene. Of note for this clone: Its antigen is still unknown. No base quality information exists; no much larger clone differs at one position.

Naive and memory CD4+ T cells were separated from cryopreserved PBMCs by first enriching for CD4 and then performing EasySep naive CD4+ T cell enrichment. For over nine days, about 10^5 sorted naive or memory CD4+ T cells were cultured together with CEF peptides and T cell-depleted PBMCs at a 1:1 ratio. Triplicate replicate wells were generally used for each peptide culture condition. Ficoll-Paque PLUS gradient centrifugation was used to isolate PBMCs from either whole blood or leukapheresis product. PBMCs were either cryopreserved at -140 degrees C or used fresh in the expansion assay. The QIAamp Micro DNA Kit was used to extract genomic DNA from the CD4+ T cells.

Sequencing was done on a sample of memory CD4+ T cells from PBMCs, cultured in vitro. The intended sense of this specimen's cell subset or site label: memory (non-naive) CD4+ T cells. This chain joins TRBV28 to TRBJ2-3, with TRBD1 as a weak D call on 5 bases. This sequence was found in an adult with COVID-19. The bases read TGTGCCAGCAGCAGTCGTTTTGACTGGGGCGGACCTACGGATACGCAGTATTTT. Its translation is CASSSRFDWGGPTDTQYF.